This T cell receptor beta chain was identified in a study of cytomegalovirus exposure and HLA in healthy donors. Whole-study context: A subsequent analysis stated that the 120 or so validation repertoires were run on the same platform as the roughly 670 first-cohort repertoires.

The repertoire was sequenced with immunoSEQ multiplex PCR; TCRdb's copy has only in-frame clones and lacks some. The sample has over 200,000 clones; around four fifths are singletons. This clone was picked up one time. The antigen is undetermined. Points from the study as a whole: It was confirmed in vitro that three of the CMV-associated chains were specific for CMV antigens. It was found in a later analysis that first-cohort TCR clusters tended to co-occur in the 90 to 150 validation repertoires. TCR beta chains numbering some 160 were designated cytomegalovirus-associated.

This receptor was obtained from a woman between 18 and 29 years old in good health and CMV-seronegative. The specimen sequenced was PBMCs.

This chain's CDR3 is CASSSSATSGPEQFF. The CDR3 DNA reads TGCGCCAGCAGCTCCTCCGCGACTAGCGGACCAGAGCAGTTCTTC. The chain combines TRBV4-1 with TRBJ2-1; 9 positions agree with TRBD2. This CDR3 contains 15 residues. Germline-derived CDR1 and CDR2 are MGHRA and YSYEKL. J was trimmed by 10 bases and V by 5 bases; bases with no gene match: 12.